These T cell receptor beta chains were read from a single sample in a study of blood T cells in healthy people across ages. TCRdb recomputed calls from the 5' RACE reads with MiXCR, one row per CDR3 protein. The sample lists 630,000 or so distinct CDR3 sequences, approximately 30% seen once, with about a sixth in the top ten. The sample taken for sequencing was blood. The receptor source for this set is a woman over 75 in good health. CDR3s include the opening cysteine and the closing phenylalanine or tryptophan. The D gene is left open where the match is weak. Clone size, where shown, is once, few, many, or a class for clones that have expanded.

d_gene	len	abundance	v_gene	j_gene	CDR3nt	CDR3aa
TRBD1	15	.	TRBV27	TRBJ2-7	TGTGCCAGCAGTTTCTCCCGGGACAGGGCCAATGAGCAGTACTTC	CASSFSRDRANEQYF
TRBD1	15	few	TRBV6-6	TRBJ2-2	TGTGCCAGCAGCGGACAGGGTGCGAACACCGGGGAGCTGTTTTTT	CASSGQGANTGELFF
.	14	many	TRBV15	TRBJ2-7	TGTGCCACCAGCAGAGATCTTCTGGGGGGCGAGCAGTACTTC	CATSRDLLGGEQYF
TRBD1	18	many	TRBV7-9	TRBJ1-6	TGTGCCAGCAGCTTCCCCCCGGGACAGAACTCCTATAATTCACCCCTCCACTTT	CASSFPPGQNSYNSPLHF
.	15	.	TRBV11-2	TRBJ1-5	TGTGCCAGCAGTCCTGGGGTGGGAGGCAATCAGCCCCAGCATTTT	CASSPGVGGNQPQHF
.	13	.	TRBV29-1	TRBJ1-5	TGCAGCGCCACCCGGGGCGAGGATCAGCCCCAGCATTTT	CSATRGEDQPQHF
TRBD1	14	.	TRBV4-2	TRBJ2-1	TGTGCCAGCAGCCTAAGACGGGACAGGGATGAGCAGTTCTTC	CASSLRRDRDEQFF
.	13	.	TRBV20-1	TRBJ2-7	TGCAGTGGTGGGGGCGGAGCGAGCTACGAGCAGTACTTC	CSGGGGASYEQYF
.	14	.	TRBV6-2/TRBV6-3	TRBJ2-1	TGTGCCACCACGGAAGGGAGCTTCCAAGAGACCCAGTTCTTC	CATTEGSFQETQFF
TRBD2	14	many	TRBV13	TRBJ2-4	TGTGCCAGCAGACGGGGGGTAGCCAAAAACATTCAGTACTTC	CASRRGVAKNIQYF
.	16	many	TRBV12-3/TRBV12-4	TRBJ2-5	TGTGCCAGCAGTTTAGCGGGAAGTACAGCATGGGAGACCCAGTACTTC	CASSLAGSTAWETQYF
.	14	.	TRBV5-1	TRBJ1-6	TGCGCCAGCAGCTTTGGGGCCGATATCTCACCCCTCCACTTT	CASSFGADISPLHF
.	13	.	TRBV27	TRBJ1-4	TGTGCCAGCAGGTTTTTTTCGGCTGAAAAACTGTTTTTT	CASRFFSAEKLFF
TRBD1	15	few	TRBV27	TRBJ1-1	TGTGCCAGCAGTTTGGGCAGGGGGCGCGACACTGAAGCTTTCTTT	CASSLGRGRDTEAFF
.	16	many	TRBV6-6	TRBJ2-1	TGTGCCAGCAACTTAAGGCAGTTTAGCTCCTACAATGAGCAGTTCTTC	CASNLRQFSSYNEQFF
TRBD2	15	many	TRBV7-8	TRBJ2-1	TGTGCCAGCAGCTTAGTGAGCGGGGTTTACAATGAGCAGTTCTTC	CASSLVSGVYNEQFF
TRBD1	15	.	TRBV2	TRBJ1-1	TGTGCCAGCATTCAAGGGGGGACAGGGAACACTGAAGCTTTCTTT	CASIQGGTGNTEAFF
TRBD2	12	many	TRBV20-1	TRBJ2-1	TGCAGTGCTACGAGACTAGCTGGTGAGCAGTTCTTC	CSATRLAGEQFF
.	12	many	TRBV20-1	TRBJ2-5	TGCAGTGCTAGTCCCCTTCAAGAGACCCAGTACTTC	CSASPLQETQYF
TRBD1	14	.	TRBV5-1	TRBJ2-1	TGCGCCAGCAACTTTGACAGGGAGACCAATGAGCAGTTCTTC	CASNFDRETNEQFF
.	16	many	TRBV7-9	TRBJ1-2	TGTGCCAGCAGCCCCGATGCGGGGATTCTAAGTGTTGGCTACACCTTC	CASSPDAGILSVGYTF
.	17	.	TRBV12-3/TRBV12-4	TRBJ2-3	TGTGCCAGCAGCCCCTGGGGGGACACGTCGAGAGCAGATACGCAATATTTT	CASSPWGDTSRADTQYF